This entry concerns a single T cell receptor beta chain. The data originate from a study of cytomegalovirus exposure and HLA in healthy donors. Looked up from germline, CDR1 is MGHRA and CDR2 is YSYEKL. CDR3 length: 15 residues. V lost 2 bases, J lost 9 bases, and 17 bases lay in between. The PCR had 60 Vbeta and 13 Jbeta primers. Data came from immunoSEQ multiplex PCR; TCRdb stores just in-frame clones and leaves some out. The sample lists roughly 200,000 clones; about 90% were seen once. The chain uses TRBV4-1 and TRBJ1-5; D is unresolved. This clonotype was obtained from a man aged 25 to 45 in good health and CMV-seronegative. Sequenced: PBMCs. For the CDR3, the DNA is TGCGCCAGCAGCCAACCCGGACGGGATCACGGGCCCCAGCATTTT. Its translation is CASSQPGRDHGPQHF.